The TCR beta chain described here comes from a study of Graves' ophthalmopathy and Graves' hyperthyroidism. Study-level points and caveats: Ophthalmopathy progression prediction by the model yielded a sensitivity of about 70% and a specificity of roughly 74%. Ophthalmopathy was separated from stable hyperthyroidism by a 13-signature model with roughly 90% sensitivity and approximately 79% specificity.

CDR3 length: 14 residues. Germline V lookup: CDR1 SEHNR, CDR2 FQNEAQ (reference sequence). RNA transcripts were the template, and TCR beta CDR3 regions were amplified from them. In the first round, RT-PCR was carried out with HTBI primers, and a multiplex PCR formed the second round. One entry per CDR3 protein results from TCRdb running MiXCR on the multiplex PCR reads. The sample lists around 660,000 distinct CDR3 sequences; roughly 39% were seen once. The study excluded patients with other autoimmune diseases, uncontrolled infections, pregnancy or lactation. This clonotype was detected only a few times. No antigen is known for it. At one boundary the junction diverges from the germline segment, which might be a read error.

The V call is TRBV7-9, the J call TRBJ1-2, with D unclear. The sequenced sample consisted of peripheral blood. This sequence was found in an adult man with Graves' ophthalmopathy. The CDR3: CANSLNVRGEGYTF. CDR3 nucleotides: TGTGCCAACAGCTTAAATGTACGGGGTGAAGGCTACACCTTC.